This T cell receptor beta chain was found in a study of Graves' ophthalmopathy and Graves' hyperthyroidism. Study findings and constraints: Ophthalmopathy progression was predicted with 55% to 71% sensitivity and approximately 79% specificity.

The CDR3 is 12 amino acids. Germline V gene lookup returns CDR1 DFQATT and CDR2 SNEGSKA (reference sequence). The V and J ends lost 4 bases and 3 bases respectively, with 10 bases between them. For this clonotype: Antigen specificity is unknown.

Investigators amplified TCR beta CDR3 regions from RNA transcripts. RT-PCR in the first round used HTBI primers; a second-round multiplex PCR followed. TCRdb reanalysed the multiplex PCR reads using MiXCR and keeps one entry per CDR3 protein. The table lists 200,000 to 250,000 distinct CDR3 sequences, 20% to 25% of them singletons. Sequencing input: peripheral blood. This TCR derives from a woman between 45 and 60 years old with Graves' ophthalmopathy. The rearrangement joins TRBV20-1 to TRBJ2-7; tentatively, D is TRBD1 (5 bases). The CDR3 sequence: CSAMTANYEQYF. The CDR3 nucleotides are TGCAGTGCTATGACAGCGAACTACGAGCAGTACTTC.